These 25 T cell receptor beta chains were all obtained from the same sample, sequenced in a study of Tregs in tolerant kidney transplant recipients (dated by TCRdb to between 2018 and 2021). The library was generated by the immunoSEQ multiplex PCR assay. In TCRdb, the immuneACCESS table is reduced to in-frame sequences with V and J assigned. These tables do not hold every clone; where another copy was compared, an unresolved V gene accounts for under half, and the others remain unexplained. The sample table lists around 74,000 clones, 98% of them with a count of one. The ten largest clones represent over 0.45% of the sample. The time point label corresponds to: blood sample drawn before combined kidney and bone marrow transplant. Sample: CD4+ T cells from blood, taken before the transplant. The receptor set was obtained from a human donor who received a combined kidney and bone marrow transplant.

This clone was found once. V and J are TRBV5-1 and TRBJ2-5, with D perhaps TRBD2 (6 bases). V was trimmed by 3 bases and J by 5 bases, leaving 14 bases between them. Looked up from germline, CDR1 is SGHRS and CDR2 is YFSETQ. The length of the CDR3 is 14 residues. The CDR3 DNA follows: TGCGCCAGCAGCTCACCCGGGGGAGCGGAGACCCAGTACTTC. As protein: CASSSPGGAETQYF.

The rearrangement joins TRBV7-2 to TRBJ2-7, with 7 bases matching TRBD1. The V segment lost 7 bases and the J segment 4 bases; nucleotides outside the gene matches: 7. The CDR3 length is 13 residues. The germline CDR1 and CDR2 sequences are SGHTA and FQGNSA. The CDR3: CASTVRGKYEQYF. CDR3 bases: TGTGCCAGCACCGTCAGGGGGAAATACGAGCAGTACTTC.

This chain uses TRBV27 with TRBJ1-2; D is unclear. The ends were cut back, 4 bases at V and 2 bases at J, with 11 bases in the middle. The germline V gene has CDR1 MNHEY and CDR2 SMNVEV (reference sequence). There are 14 residues in the CDR3. The CDR3 sequence is CASSSYDTNYGYTF. The CDR3 DNA is TGTGCCAGCAGTTCTTACGATACAAACTATGGCTACACCTTC.

CDR3 sequence reads: CASSIRDSTYNEQFF. The CDR3, as DNA: TGTGCCAGCAGCATTCGGGACAGTACCTACAATGAGCAGTTCTTC. V and J are TRBV9 and TRBJ2-1; 7 nucleotides line up with TRBD1. With V trimmed by 4 bases and J by 2 bases, 6 bases remained unmatched. The CDR3 runs 15 residues. Germline CDR1 SGDLS, CDR2 YYNGEE.

This clone appeared a single time. The rearrangement uses TRBV6-6 and TRBJ1-5; D is ambiguous. The CDR3 extends over 16 amino acids. CDR1 and CDR2 (germline): MNHNY, SVGAGI (reference sequence). Trimming took off 0 bases at V and 1 base at J, with 10 bases between the two ends. CDR3 coding DNA: TGTGCCAGCAGTTACTCCGCAGGCTCGAGCAATCAGCCCCAGCATTTT. It translates to CASSYSAGSSNQPQHF.

This clone was observed once. This chain links TRBV4-3 with TRBJ2-2, with TRBD2 identical over 9 bases. The CDR3 covers 16 residues. J was trimmed by 3 bases and V by 1 base; bases with no gene match: 3. Germline V lookup: CDR1 LGHNA, CDR2 YSLEER. The CDR3 DNA reads TGCGCCAGCAGCCAAGTAGCGGGAGAAGACACCGGGGAGCTGTTTTTT. This encodes CASSQVAGEDTGELFF.

The chain is built from TRBV9 and TRBJ2-1, with D maybe TRBD1 (6 bases). Germline CDR1 SGDLS, CDR2 YYNGEE. Trimming left V 3 bases short and J 8 bases short, with 12 bases between. The CDR3 loop spans 13 amino acids. The DNA for the CDR3 is TGTGCCAGCAGCGACCGACAGGTCCATGAGCAGTTCTTC. Amino acid sequence: CASSDRQVHEQFF.

The chain carries TRBV4-1 and TRBJ2-5, with 8 bases that match TRBD2. V shed 4 bases and J 5 bases; nucleotides not matched to a gene: 9. Germline V gene lookup returns CDR1 MGHRA and CDR2 YSYEKL. This CDR3 is 15 amino acids long. CDR3 protein: CASSRLRGGGETQYF. The CDR3 DNA is TGCGCCAGCAGCCGACTACGGGGCGGGGGGGAGACCCAGTACTTC.

The rearrangement links TRBV27 to TRBJ1-3; unclear D gene. The germline V gene has CDR1 MNHEY and CDR2 SMNVEV (reference sequence). This CDR3 is built from 13 residues. Trimming stripped 8 bases from V and 2 bases from J, with 10 bases between. The CDR3 nucleotides are TGTGCCAGCGGAGCGTTTGCTGGAAACACCATATATTTT. Residues: CASGAFAGNTIYF.

This rearrangement joins TRBV2 to TRBJ1-6, with D possibly matching TRBD1 (6 bases). The V and J ends lost 8 bases and 10 bases respectively, with 18 bases between them. Germline CDR1 SNHLY, CDR2 FYNNEI. This CDR3 comprises 14 residues. CDR3 sequence (DNA): TGTGCCAGCGGAACGGGGGGGCTCCAATCACCCCTCCACTTT. Its translation: CASGTGGLQSPLHF.

The chain has TRBV18 and TRBJ1-5, with TRBD1 as a possible D gene (5 bases). V dropped 1 base and J dropped 4 bases, with 8 bases sitting between them. The length of the CDR3 is 14 residues. From germline, CDR1 is KGHSH and CDR2 LQKENI. This CDR3 is CASSPRQGNQPQHF. Here the CDR3 DNA reads TGTGCCAGCTCACCACGGCAGGGAAATCAGCCCCAGCATTTT.

V gene TRBV6-1 combines with J gene TRBJ1-2; D not certain. The germline CDR1 and CDR2 sequences are MNHNS and SASEGT. This CDR3 is 12 amino acids long. V lost 5 bases and J 2 bases, leaving 6 bases between the germline ends. The CDR3 DNA reads as TGTGCCAGCAGTCAGAAGAACTATGGCTACACCTTC. It yields the protein CASSQKNYGYTF.

The V and J genes are TRBV19 and TRBJ2-3, with 8 bases aligning to TRBD2. This CDR3 contains 18 residues. V lost 0 bases to trimming and J lost 4 bases; unmatched junction nucleotides: 12. The germline V gene has CDR1 LNHDA and CDR2 SQIVND (reference sequence). CDR3 sequence reads: CASSIDRGGGSIADTQYF. The CDR3 coding sequence is TGTGCCAGTAGTATAGATCGAGGCGGGGGGTCTATCGCAGATACGCAGTATTTT.

The V call is TRBV5-1, the J call TRBJ2-3; TRBD1 matches 8 bases. Germline V CDR1 and CDR2: SGHRS, YFSETQ. The J segment lost 5 bases and the V segment lost 0 bases, leaving 8 bases of the junction unmatched. The CDR3 has 16 amino acids. CDR3 region: CASSLEGRGLLDTQYF. CDR3 DNA: TGCGCCAGCAGCTTGGAGGGCAGGGGGCTCCTAGATACGCAGTATTTT.

This sequence joins TRBV19 and TRBJ1-1; no reliable D call. V was pared by 3 bases and J by 13 bases, with 12 bases between. The CDR3 spans 11 residues. Per the germline V gene, CDR1 is LNHDA and CDR2 is SQIVND (reference sequence). The chain's CDR3 is CASSIVHSGFF. The CDR3 coding sequence is TGTGCCAGTAGTATCGTTCATTCCGGTTTCTTT.

The CDR3 spells CASSTGQGEAGNTIYF. CDR3 sequence (DNA): TGTGCCAGTAGTACCGGACAGGGGGAAGCAGGAAACACCATATATTTT. The chain has TRBV19 and TRBJ1-3, with 10 nucleotides matching TRBD1. Germline CDR1 LNHDA, CDR2 SQIVND (reference sequence). The CDR3 contains 16 residues. The trim removed 4 bases at V and 4 bases at J, leaving 7 bases unmatched.

The genes are TRBV11-2 and TRBJ1-1; D gene ambiguous. CDR1 and CDR2 from the germline V gene are SGHAT and FQNNGV. The V and J ends lost 0 bases and 11 bases respectively, with 13 bases between them. This CDR3 comprises 13 residues. In DNA form, the CDR3 reads TGTGCCAGCAGCTTAGATAGACGAGGAGGGGCTTTCTTT. This gives the protein CASSLDRRGGAFF.

This clone was seen just once. The J gene is TRBJ1-2, the V gene TRBV7-9; 9 bases fit TRBD1. Trimming at V came to 3 bases and at J to 6 bases, leaving 5 bases not matched to a gene. Germline CDR1 is SEHNR and CDR2 is FQNEAQ (reference sequence). CDR3 length equals 14 residues. This CDR3 reads CASSLSGTGNGYTF. In nucleotides, the CDR3 is TGTGCCAGCAGCTTGTCCGGGACAGGGAATGGCTACACCTTC. Full variable domain (remainder filled in from reference TRBV7-9 and TRBJ1-2): DTGVSQNPRHKITKRGQNVTFRCDPISEHNRLYWYRQTLGQGPEFLTYFQNEAQLEKSRLLSDRFSAERPKGSFSTLEIQRTEQGDSAMYLCASSLSGTGNGYTFGSGTRLTVV.

J is TRBJ2-1 and V is TRBV10-3; 7 bases match TRBD1. Germline V gene sequence: CDR1 ENHRY, CDR2 SYGVKD. The CDR3 is made up of 13 amino acids. V shed 5 bases and J 8 bases; nucleotides not matched to a gene: 6. The CDR3 spells CAISRQGVDEQFF. DNA of the CDR3: TGTGCCATCAGTAGACAGGGTGTTGATGAGCAGTTCTTC.

V usage is TRBV5-1 and J usage is TRBJ1-6; D may be TRBD1 (5 bases). This CDR3 has 14 residues. Between the trimmed V and J ends, which lost 0 bases and 10 bases, there was a span of 11 bases. Germline V gene lookup returns CDR1 SGHRS and CDR2 YFSETQ. The chain's CDR3 is CASSLVAGQSPLHF. As DNA, the CDR3 is TGCGCCAGCAGCTTGGTGGCAGGGCAATCACCCCTCCACTTT.

The chain joins TRBV18 to TRBJ2-7; 7 bases fit TRBD1. Germline V CDR1 and CDR2: KGHSH, LQKENI. The CDR3 spans 15 residues. J was trimmed by 4 bases and V by 3 bases; bases with no gene match: 9. The CDR3 spells CASSPRRQGVYEQYF. CDR3 sequence (DNA): TGTGCCAGCTCACCCCGCCGACAGGGTGTATACGAGCAGTACTTC.

The rearrangement joins TRBV7-2 to TRBJ1-1, with D unclear. CDR3 length: 13 amino acids. The V gene's germline CDR1 is SGHTA and CDR2 FQGNSA. V lost 1 base to trimming and J lost 6 bases, with 9 bases between them. In DNA, the CDR3 is TGTGCCAGCAGCTTAGATTTCGTAGCTGAAGCTTTCTTT. Translated, it gives CASSLDFVAEAFF.

The genes are TRBV13 and TRBJ2-7; D might be TRBD2 (6 bases). Germline V CDR1 and CDR2: PRHDT, FYEKMQ (reference sequence). The V end was cut by 5 bases, the J end by 7 bases, with 21 bases between. CDR3 length equals 15 residues. The CDR3 nucleotides read TGTGCCAGCAGCCCTCCCGGGACTGCCAACTATGAGCAGTACTTC. Translating gives CASSPPGTANYEQYF.

The chain is built from TRBV7-2 and TRBJ2-7; D might be TRBD1 (5 bases). The CDR3 loop spans 13 amino acids. Trimming removed 11 bases at V and 2 bases at J, with 16 bases between. CDR1 SGHTA and CDR2 FQGNSA come from the germline V gene. The CDR3 reads CASGQGTAYEQYF. DNA for the CDR3: TGTGCCTCAGGCCAGGGTACTGCCTACGAGCAGTACTTC.

This rearrangement joins TRBV18 to TRBJ2-3; D uncertain. Trimming stripped 3 bases from V and 6 bases from J, with 4 bases between. Per germline, CDR1 KGHSH and CDR2 LQKENI. The CDR3 sequence is 11 residues long. The CDR3 bases are TGTGCCAGCTCACCCGCGGATACGCAGTATTTT. This codes for CASSPADTQYF.